This is a list of T cell receptor beta chains from one sample in a study of blood T cell repertoires in COVID-19. Sequencing used immunoSEQ multiplex PCR; TCRdb keeps in-frame clones, though not all of them. The data contain a few hundred thousand clones, around nine tenths of them singletons. Sequenced material: peripheral blood. These receptors originate from a man aged 50-60 years with active or convalescent COVID-19. Each CDR3 is given with its conserved first and last residue. A D gene is named only where the DNA matches it firmly. Clone size, where shown, is once, few, many, or a class for clones that have expanded.

V gene,J gene,D gene,clone size,CDR3 protein,CDR3 DNA
TRBV5-1,TRBJ1-6,-,-,CASSLIGGGNMKVTGSSYNSPLHF,TGCGCCAGCAGCTTGATTGGAGGTGGGAATATGAAAGTTACAGGGAGCTCCTATAATTCACCCCTCCACTTT
TRBV19,TRBJ2-5,-,once,CASSRGGAGSVWYRETQYF,TGTGCCAGTAGTAGAGGGGGCGCGGGGTCCGTTTGGTACCGAGAGACCCAGTACTTC
TRBV7-2,TRBJ1-6,-,-,CASSFHDSPLHF,TGTGCCAGCAGTTTCCATGATTCACCCCTCCACTTT
TRBV2,TRBJ1-2,TRBD1,-,CASSGGTGGYGYTF,TGTGCCAGCAGTGGAGGGACAGGAGGCTATGGCTACACCTTC
TRBV30,TRBJ1-4,-,-,CAWSPRPRGNEKLFF,TGTGCCTGGAGTCCACGACCGCGGGGGAATGAAAAACTGTTTTTT
TRBV20-1,TRBJ1-5,TRBD1,-,CSASPGTGNQPQHF,TGCAGTGCTAGTCCCGGGACAGGGAATCAGCCCCAGCATTTT
TRBV28,TRBJ1-5,-,-,CASSLGSYSNQPQHF,TGTGCCAGCAGTTTAGGCAGTTATAGCAATCAGCCCCAGCATTTT
TRBV19,TRBJ2-1,TRBD2,-,CASSMGGTPRNEQFF,TGTGCCAGTAGTATGGGGGGGACCCCACGCAATGAGCAGTTCTTC
TRBV7-9,TRBJ1-2,-,-,CASSPQGGNYGYTF,TGTGCCAGCAGCCCCCAGGGAGGAAACTATGGCTACACCTTC
TRBV19,TRBJ2-1,-,-,CASSRGRTREQFF,TGTGCCAGTAGTAGGGGGCGGACGCGAGAGCAGTTCTTC
TRBV10-3,TRBJ2-2,TRBD2,-,CAISERGANTGELFF,TGTGCCATCAGTGAGCGGGGGGCGAACACCGGGGAGCTGTTTTTT
TRBV7-9,TRBJ1-3,-,once,CASSLDISGNTIYF,TGTGCCAGCAGCTTAGACATCTCTGGAAACACCATATATTTT
TRBV7-6,TRBJ1-5,-,-,CASSSGDQPQHF,TGTGCCAGCAGCTCAGGGGATCAGCCCCAGCATTTT
TRBV5-4,TRBJ1-4,-,-,CASSLQGTEKLFF,TGTGCCAGCAGCTTGCAGGGAACTGAAAAACTGTTTTTT
TRBV5-1,TRBJ2-2,TRBD2,-,CASSSGLAGGTGELFF,TGCGCCAGCAGCTCGGGACTAGCGGGGGGGACCGGGGAGCTGTTTTTT
TRBV6-5,TRBJ1-2,TRBD1,once,CASSGLPGQGAGYTF,TGTGCCAGCAGCGGCTTACCGGGACAGGGGGCTGGCTACACCTTC
TRBV28,TRBJ2-3,-,-,CASSKPTGTTDTQYF,TGTGCCAGCAGTAAACCCACAGGTACCACAGATACGCAGTATTTT
TRBV28,TRBJ1-1,-,-,CASSYRATEAFF,TGTGCCAGCAGTTACAGGGCTACTGAAGCTTTCTTT
TRBV6-4,TRBJ2-2,TRBD2,few,CASSETSGSYTGELFF,TGTGCCAGCAGTGAGACTAGCGGGAGTTACACCGGGGAGCTGTTTTTT
TRBV6-5,TRBJ2-7,-,many,CASSYSYRDYEQYF,TGTGCCAGCAGTTACTCCTACAGGGACTACGAGCAGTACTTC
TRBV18,TRBJ1-4,-,-,CASSQGLDEKLFF,TGTGCCAGCTCACAGGGACTGGATGAAAAACTGTTTTTT
TRBV11-2,TRBJ2-1,TRBD1,-,CASSLGWTGENEQFF,TGTGCCAGCAGCTTAGGTTGGACAGGGGAGAATGAGCAGTTCTTC
TRBV7-3,TRBJ2-2,-,-,CASSSAFAGELFF,TGTGCCAGCAGCTCCGCGTTCGCCGGGGAGCTGTTTTTT
TRBV19,TRBJ2-7,TRBD2,-,CASSIDSGGSRPSYEQYF,TGTGCCAGTAGTATAGATTCGGGAGGCAGTAGGCCTTCCTACGAGCAGTACTTC
TRBV9,TRBJ1-1,TRBD1,once,CASSERTGLDTEAFF,TGTGCCAGCAGCGAAAGGACAGGGCTGGACACTGAAGCTTTCTTT
TRBV5-6,TRBJ2-3,-,-,CASSLEAGARDTQYF,TGTGCCAGCAGCTTGGAGGCGGGGGCGCGCGATACGCAGTATTTT
TRBV7-3,TRBJ2-5,-,few,CASSLQGGFQETQYF,TGTGCCAGCAGCTTACAGGGCGGATTCCAAGAGACCCAGTACTTC
TRBV5-1,TRBJ1-3,-,once,CASSVSTDSGNTIYF,TGCGCCAGCAGTGTATCGACAGACTCTGGAAACACCATATATTTT
TRBV4-3,TRBJ1-4,-,-,CASSQEGAEKLFF,TGCGCCAGCAGCCAAGAAGGGGCAGAAAAACTGTTTTTT
TRBV28,TRBJ2-2,TRBD2,-,CASAWTSGGAWELFF,TGTGCCAGCGCCTGGACTAGCGGGGGGGCCTGGGAGCTGTTTTTT
TRBV4-2,TRBJ2-5,-,-,CASSQVGAGMETQYF,TGTGCCAGCAGCCAAGTAGGGGCGGGAATGGAGACCCAGTACTTC
TRBV9,TRBJ1-5,TRBD1,-,CASREKQGAEYSNQPQHF,TGTGCCAGCAGAGAGAAGCAGGGGGCCGAATATAGCAATCAGCCCCAGCATTTT
TRBV12-3/TRBV12-4,TRBJ1-5,-,-,CASSNNQPQHF,TGTGCCAGCAGCAATAATCAGCCCCAGCATTTT
TRBV12-3/TRBV12-4,TRBJ1-2,-,-,CASETENYGYTF,TGTGCCAGTGAGACAGAAAACTATGGCTACACCTTC